This TCR beta chain comes out of a study of blood T cell repertoires in COVID-19. Original processing notes: Counts of nucleated cells, estimated from reference gene primer amplification, were obtained. Repertoires were generated with immunoSEQ multiplex PCR, while TCRdb's copy carries only in-frame clones and drops some. The V and J calls and clone size are taken from that table; D and trimming were inferred from the DNA. The sample yields approximately 200,000 clones, roughly 84% seen once. Germline V CDR1 and CDR2: LGHNA, YSLEER. The CDR3 is made up of 16 amino acids. With 1 base removed from V and 4 bases from J, the gap between germline ends came to 14 bases.

The sequenced material came from PBMCs or T cells enriched from blood (not recorded which). The TCR comes from a man between 35 and 55 years old who had recovered from COVID-19. The chain carries TRBV4-3 and TRBJ1-3; D possibly corresponds to TRBD1 (5 bases). CDR3 loop: CASSQAYRLEGNTIYF. DNA of the CDR3: TGCGCCAGCAGCCAAGCGTACAGGTTAGAAGGAAACACCATATATTTT.